These 9 T cell receptor beta chains originate from one sample sequenced in a study of blood T cell repertoires in COVID-19. TCRdb's table, derived via immunoSEQ multiplex PCR, lists solely in-frame clones and lacks some. The sample consists of tens of thousands of clones, around 92% of them appearing once. The sample comprised peripheral blood. These receptors originate from a man in his fifties with active COVID-19.

V gene TRBV7-3 combines with J gene TRBJ2-3, with D maybe TRBD1 (5 bases). This CDR3 region has 14 residues. The V and J ends lost 4 bases and 6 bases respectively, with 14 bases between them. Germline CDR1 is SGHTA and CDR2 is FQGTGA. CDR3 in DNA: TGTGCCAGCAGCTCCGGACAAATAGAGGATACGCAGTATTTT. Its translation is CASSSGQIEDTQYF. The full variable domain, rest sourced from reference TRBV7-3 and TRBJ2-3, is GAGVSQTPSNKVTEKGKYVELRCDPISGHTALYWYRQSLGQGPEFLIYFQGTGAADDSGLPNDRFFAVRPEGSVSTLKIQRTERGDSAVYLCASSSGQIEDTQYFGPGTRLTVL.

The chain joins TRBV5-4 to TRBJ2-5, with 10 bases matching TRBD2. The CDR3 totals 15 residues. V was pared by 4 bases and J by 4 bases, with 7 bases of the junction left unmatched. Per the germline V gene, CDR1 is SGHNT and CDR2 is YYREEE (reference sequence). As DNA, the CDR3 is TGTGCCAGCAGCGTAAGCGGGGGGGCCGGAGAGACCCAGTACTTC. Its protein is CASSVSGGAGETQYF.

The rearrangement joins TRBV5-1 to TRBJ1-4; 7 nucleotides align to TRBD1. Germline V gives CDR1 SGHRS, CDR2 YFSETQ. The CDR3 is 16 residues long. The V segment lost 1 base and the J segment 4 bases; nucleotides outside the gene matches: 7. CDR3 DNA: TGCGCCAGCAGCTTGAAAGTACGACAGGGTAATGAAAAACTGTTTTTT. It specifies CASSLKVRQGNEKLFF.

CDR3 nucleotides: TGCGCCAGCAGCCAAGACAGGAACCAGCCCCAGCATTTT. It codes for CASSQDRNQPQHF. The gene calls are TRBV4-3 and TRBJ1-5; D is uncertain. The CDR3 loop spans 13 amino acids. Trimming cost V 0 bases and J 7 bases, with 7 bases left between them. Germline CDR1 is LGHNA and CDR2 is YSLEER.

In DNA, the CDR3 is TGTGCCAGCAGCCTGGAAGGGAGGCCCACGGATGGCTACACCTTC. Translation: CASSLEGRPTDGYTF. This rearrangement joins TRBV7-8 to TRBJ1-2; no clear D. CDR3 size: 15 residues. Germline V CDR1 and CDR2: SGHVS, FQNEAQ. V shed 5 bases and J shed 6 bases, with 19 bases lying between them.

The CDR3 region is CASTQREAYEQYF. The CDR3, as DNA: TGTGCCAGCACTCAGCGGGAAGCCTACGAGCAGTACTTC. This rearrangement joins TRBV6-5 to TRBJ2-7; 7 positions agree with TRBD2. The CDR3 contains 13 residues. J was trimmed by 2 bases and V by 7 bases; bases with no gene match: 5. Germline V lookup: CDR1 MNHEY, CDR2 SVGAGI.

This rearrangement joins TRBV3-1 (or the pseudogene TRBV3-2) to TRBJ1-1, with 10 nucleotides matching TRBD1. The V and J ends lost 6 bases and 8 bases, in that order; junction bases with no gene match: 6. CDR3 length: 13 amino acids. Germline V gives CDR1 LGHDT, CDR2 YNNKEL (reference sequence). Written as DNA, the CDR3 is TGTGCCAGCAGGACGGGACAGGGGATGGAAGCTTTCTTT. Protein: CASRTGQGMEAFF.

The chain combines TRBV5-3 with TRBJ1-3; D unclear. TRBV5-3 counts as an open reading frame of uncertain function. CDR3 size: 9 residues. The CDR3 DNA sequence: TGTCGCGGGGGAAACACCATATATTTT. As protein: CRGGNTIYF.

As DNA, the CDR3 is TGTGCCAGCAGTGACGGGGGGTACAATGAAAAACTGTTTTTT. Residues: CASSDGGYNEKLFF. The rearrangement links TRBV2 to TRBJ1-4, with D tentatively TRBD1 (5 bases). The V and J ends lost 3 bases and 5 bases respectively, with 10 bases between them. CDR1 is SNHLY and CDR2 is FYNNEI in the germline V gene. The CDR3 is 14 residues long.